The 25 T cell receptor beta chains below were found in one sample sequenced in a study of T cells in localized non-small cell lung cancer (TCRdb year 2020). The library was made by the immunoSEQ multiplex PCR assay. Here the immuneACCESS table is served through TCRdb, limited to in-frame sequences with V and J called. Missing clones are a known gap in these copies; in checked studies unresolved V genes cover under half, and the rest lacks a known reason. The table for this sample lists more than 70,000 clones; just under 85% of them were counted only once. The ten largest clones capture over 2.5% of the sample. This specimen consisted of peripheral blood, obtained before any cancer treatment. The receptors were sampled from a man between 40 and 69 years old with stage I lung adenocarcinoma.

The chain carries TRBV7-9 and TRBJ1-2; D unclear. With 5 bases removed from V and 5 bases from J, the gap between germline ends came to 6 bases. Germline-derived CDR1 and CDR2 are SEHNR and FQNEAQ (reference sequence). CDR3 length equals 11 residues. The CDR3 DNA reads TGTGCCAGCAGCCCCATTTATGGCTACACCTTC. It is translated as CASSPIYGYTF.

This clone showed up just once. The V and J genes are TRBV5-6 and TRBJ2-2; possibly TRBD1 or TRBD2 for D (5 bases each). The germline gives CDR1 SGHDT, CDR2 YYEEEE. The CDR3 is 18 residues long. Trimming removed 0 bases from V and 0 bases from J, with 15 bases in between. CDR3 nucleotide sequence: TGTGCCAGCAGCTTGGCTGGGGGTTCAATTACGAACACCGGGGAGCTGTTTTTT. It codes for CASSLAGGSITNTGELFF.

The chain joins TRBV6-5 to TRBJ2-7; 10 bases agree with TRBD1. CDR3 size: 15 residues. Unmatched junction bases numbered 7, after V lost 4 bases and J lost 4 bases. Germline CDR1 is MNHEY and CDR2 is SVGAGI. Here the CDR3 DNA reads TGTGCCAGCAGTTCCCCGGGACAGGGGTGGTACGAGCAGTACTTC. It translates to CASSSPGQGWYEQYF.

The chain links TRBV6-5 to TRBJ2-1; no firm D call. This CDR3 spans 16 amino acids. Germline V gives CDR1 MNHEY, CDR2 SVGAGI. V dropped 2 bases and J dropped 2 bases, with 13 bases sitting between them. The CDR3 sequence: CASSYGRPRTYNEQFF. CDR3 coding DNA: TGTGCCAGCAGTTACGGGCGACCCCGTACCTACAATGAGCAGTTCTTC.

V and J are TRBV28 and TRBJ2-1; D is undetermined. The CDR3 length is 11 residues. The germline V gene encodes CDR1 MDHEN and CDR2 SYDVKM. Trimming stripped 8 bases from V and 3 bases from J, with 5 bases between. CDR3 sequence: CASGGYNEQFF. CDR3 nucleotides: TGTGCCAGCGGCGGCTACAATGAGCAGTTCTTC. Using reference TRBV28 and TRBJ2-1 for the parts outside the CDR3, the full variable domain is DVKVTQSSRYLVKRTGEKVFLECVQDMDHENMFWYRQDPGLGLRLIYFSYDVKMKEKGDIPEGYSVSREKKERFSLILESASTNQTSMYLCASGGYNEQFFGPGTRLTVL.

This clone came up once. The chain couples TRBV7-8 to TRBJ1-2; 7 nucleotides agree with TRBD1. V shed 5 bases and J 2 bases; nucleotides not matched to a gene: 8. The V gene's germline CDR1 is SGHVS and CDR2 FQNEAQ. The CDR3 has 15 amino acids. CDR3 bases: TGTGCCAGCAGCCCCTCCCGGGACAGAAACTATGGCTACACCTTC. This codes for CASSPSRDRNYGYTF.

The genes are TRBV6-6 and TRBJ1-1, with D perhaps TRBD1 (5 bases). CDR1 is MNHNY and CDR2 is SVGAGI in the germline V gene (reference sequence). The V end was cut by 2 bases, the J end by 7 bases, with 20 bases between. The CDR3 runs to 16 residues. The CDR3, as DNA: TGTGCCAGCAGTTACGGGGGGGGTCGGTTGGAAGGTGAAGCTTTCTTT. Protein product: CASSYGGGRLEGEAFF.

The V gene is TRBV15, the J gene TRBJ2-3; D may be TRBD2 (5 bases). The CDR3 loop spans 14 amino acids. CDR1 is LNHNV, CDR2 YYDKDF, per germline (reference sequence). V shed 8 bases and J shed 1 base, with 13 bases lying between them. The CDR3 nucleotides read TGTGCCACCCGCGGCGAGGGAGGCACAGATACGCAGTATTTT. It is translated as CATRGEGGTDTQYF.

The CDR3 region is CASSLANQPQHF. Written as DNA, the CDR3 is TGTGCCAGCTCATTAGCCAATCAGCCCCAGCATTTT. The rearrangement links TRBV18 to TRBJ1-5; D is undetermined. This CDR3 is 12 amino acids long. The ends were cut back, 5 bases at V and 3 bases at J, with 5 bases in the middle. CDR1 KGHSH and CDR2 LQKENI come from the germline V gene.

The rearrangement links TRBV4-1 to TRBJ2-3; 12 nucleotides line up with TRBD2. The CDR3 totals 17 residues. Germline assignment: CDR1 MGHRA and CDR2 YSYEKL. J lost 6 bases, V lost 4 bases, and 11 bases had no gene match. CDR3 bases: TGCGCCAGCAGCCGGGGGGTAACTAGCGGGAGGCTGGATACGCAGTATTTT. Protein: CASSRGVTSGRLDTQYF.

The V gene is TRBV7-2, the J gene TRBJ2-3, with 9 nucleotides matching TRBD2. Germline V gene lookup returns CDR1 SGHTA and CDR2 FQGNSA. The ends lost 7 bases at V and 2 bases at J; junction bases unmatched: 7. The CDR3 totals 15 residues. In DNA form, the CDR3 reads TGTGCCAGCACCCCCCAGCGGGGGGTCACAGATACGCAGTATTTT. Translating it yields CASTPQRGVTDTQYF. Looking up the rest from reference TRBV7-2 and TRBJ2-3 gives the full variable domain: GAGVSQSPSNKVTEKGKDVELRCDPISGHTALYWYRQSLGQGLEFLIYFQGNSAPDKSGLPSDRFSAERTGGSVSTLTIQRTQQEDSAVYLCASTPQRGVTDTQYFGPGTRLTVL.

This chain joins TRBV9 and TRBJ1-2; the match to TRBD1 covers 9 bases. Germline CDR1 and CDR2: SGDLS and YYNGEE. The ends lost 3 bases at V and 7 bases at J; junction bases unmatched: 13. The CDR3 contains 16 residues. The CDR3 bases are TGTGCCAGCAGCGCGCAATACTTGGGACAGGGAGTTGGCTACACCTTC. Protein product: CASSAQYLGQGVGYTF.

The CDR3 reads CAWKLAGGPHEQYF. The CDR3 coding sequence is TGTGCCTGGAAGCTAGCGGGAGGGCCCCACGAGCAGTACTTC. V and J are TRBV30 and TRBJ2-7; 12 bases agree with TRBD2. The CDR3 sequence is 14 residues long. V gave up 4 bases and J gave up 5 bases; unmatched junction bases: 6. Germline V gene lookup returns CDR1 GTSNPN and CDR2 SVGIG (reference sequence).

The chain has TRBV6-5 and TRBJ1-2; possible D gene TRBD1, 5 bases. The CDR3 spans 14 residues. CDR1 is MNHEY, CDR2 SVGAGI, per germline. Trimming left V 0 bases short and J 7 bases short, with 12 bases between. The CDR3, as DNA: TGTGCCAGCAGTTACTCGGGAAGGGGACTTGGCTACACCTTC. It is translated as CASSYSGRGLGYTF.

This chain joins TRBV5-1 and TRBJ1-2, with 7 bases lining up with TRBD1. Germline CDR1 reads SGHRS; CDR2 reads YFSETQ. J lost 0 bases, V lost 0 bases, and 2 bases had no gene match. This CDR3 is 15 amino acids long. CDR3 region: CASSLGDSTNYGYTF. The CDR3 bases are TGCGCCAGCAGCTTGGGGGACAGCACTAACTATGGCTACACCTTC.

The sample holds a few counts of this clone. The chain couples TRBV27 to TRBJ2-5; D possibly matches TRBD1 or TRBD2 (6 bases each). V lost 8 bases to trimming and J lost 1 base, with 14 bases between them. The CDR3 consists of 14 residues. Germline V gene lookup returns CDR1 MNHEY and CDR2 SMNVEV (reference sequence). CDR3 DNA sequence: TGTGCCAGCGGGGGGCCGTCGATCCAAGAGACCCAGTACTTC. Encoded protein: CASGGPSIQETQYF.

The DNA of the CDR3 is TGCGCCAGCAGCCAAGTGGAGACAGATTATGGCTACACCTTC. Amino acids: CASSQVETDYGYTF. V and J are TRBV4-1 and TRBJ1-2; tentatively, D is TRBD1 (5 bases). CDR3 length equals 14 residues. Germline CDR1 and CDR2: MGHRA and YSYEKL. V dropped 1 base and J dropped 5 bases, with 11 bases sitting between them.

The chain employs TRBV5-6 and TRBJ1-2; 8 nucleotides agree with TRBD1. The ends lost 3 bases at V and 10 bases at J; junction bases unmatched: 8. Per the germline V gene, CDR1 is SGHDT and CDR2 is YYEEEE. CDR3 length: 13 residues. CDR3 sequence: CASSSGQGRVYTF. CDR3 sequence (DNA): TGTGCCAGCAGCTCCGGACAGGGACGTGTCTACACCTTC.

The rearrangement uses TRBV2 and TRBJ1-3; D call uncertain. CDR1 SNHLY and CDR2 FYNNEI come from the germline V gene. Trimming left V 2 bases short and J 0 bases short, with 8 bases between. The CDR3 runs 15 residues. For the CDR3, the DNA is TGTGCCAGCAGTGAACGCGGTCACTCTGGAAACACCATATATTTT. It translates to CASSERGHSGNTIYF. Complete variable domain (other parts from reference TRBV2 and TRBJ1-3): EPEVTQTPSHQVTQMGQEVILRCVPISNHLYFYWYRQILGQKVEFLVSFYNNEISEKSEIFDDQFSVERPDGSNFTLKIRSTKLEDSAMYFCASSERGHSGNTIYFGEGSWLTVV.

This chain uses TRBV11-2 with TRBJ2-2, with TRBD1 as a possible D gene (6 bases). CDR1 is SGHAT and CDR2 is FQNNGV in the germline V gene. Trimming took 2 bases from V and 5 from J, leaving 6 bases between them. The CDR3 has 13 amino acids. CDR3 nucleotides: TGTGCCAGCAGCTTAACAGGGACCGGGGAGCTGTTTTTT. Translation gives CASSLTGTGELFF.

CDR3 amino acids: CASSPLTGWGETQYF. The CDR3, as DNA: TGTGCCAGCAGCCCCCTAACAGGGTGGGGGGAGACCCAGTACTTC. The gene calls are TRBV9 and TRBJ2-5; possibly TRBD1 for D (6 bases). The CDR3 extends over 15 amino acids. Trimming left V 4 bases short and J 5 bases short, with 18 bases between. The germline CDR1 and CDR2 sequences are SGDLS and YYNGEE.

CDR3 region: CASRGKDGISNTGELFF. CDR3 nucleotide sequence: TGTGCCAGTAGGGGGAAAGACGGGATCTCTAACACCGGGGAGCTGTTTTTT. The chain has TRBV19 and TRBJ2-2; perhaps TRBD2 as D (5 bases). Germline values: CDR1 LNHDA, CDR2 SQIVND (reference sequence). The CDR3 sequence is 17 residues long. V dropped 6 bases and J dropped 2 bases, with 19 bases sitting between them.

The chain carries TRBV7-7 and TRBJ2-5; D might be TRBD1 (6 bases). V was cut by 4 bases and J by 5 bases, with 11 bases left in between. This CDR3 comprises 13 residues. From germline, CDR1 is SSHAT and CDR2 FNYEAQ (reference sequence). Here the CDR3 DNA reads TGTGCCAGCAGCTCAGGGGTGGGGGAGACCCAGTACTTC. Protein: CASSSGVGETQYF.

J is TRBJ2-5 and V is TRBV18; 12 nucleotides align to TRBD2. Germline V gene sequence: CDR1 KGHSH, CDR2 LQKENI. This CDR3 has 15 amino acids. Trimming removed 3 bases from V and 3 bases from J; junction bases left unmatched: 2. The CDR3 nucleotides read TGTGCCAGCTCACCTCGGACTAGCGGGGAAGAGACCCAGTACTTC. Amino acids: CASSPRTSGEETQYF. Based on the CDR3 plus reference TRBV18 and TRBJ2-5, the full variable domain is NAGVMQNPRHLVRRRGQEARLRCSPMKGHSHVYWYRQLPEEGLKFMVYLQKENIIDESGMPKERFSAEFPKEGPSILRIQQVVRGDSAAYFCASSPRTSGEETQYFGPGTRLLVL.

The V and J genes are TRBV2 and TRBJ1-3; unclear D gene. The CDR3 has 13 amino acids. Germline V gene lookup returns CDR1 SNHLY and CDR2 FYNNEI. V gave up 4 bases and J gave up 8 bases, with 12 bases separating them. The CDR3 spells CASSGNEPDTIYF. CDR3 sequence (DNA): TGTGCCAGCAGTGGGAATGAGCCCGACACCATATATTTT.